A single sample is the source of the 30 T cell receptor beta chains below, sequenced in a study of blood T cell repertoires in COVID-19. This table comes from immunoSEQ multiplex PCR, and its TCRdb copy is limited to in-frame clones, with some not included. Here the sample spans 200,000 to 300,000 clones, roughly 80% being singletons. What was sequenced was PBMCs or T cells enriched from blood (not recorded which). The receptors were gathered from a woman aged 40 to 55 who had been exposed to COVID-19.

The genes are TRBV4-1 and TRBJ2-5; 11 bases match TRBD2. The junction had 1 base not matched to a gene; V was cut back by 4 bases and J by 3 bases. The CDR3 has 14 amino acids. CDR1 is MGHRA, CDR2 YSYEKL, per germline. CDR3 bases: TGCGCCAGCAGCCGGGGACTAGCGGAAGAGACCCAGTACTTC. Protein sequence: CASSRGLAEETQYF.

In its sample, this clone was seen a few times. V usage is TRBV28 and J usage is TRBJ1-5; D is unresolved. The CDR3 length is 13 residues. Germline V gene data show CDR1 as MDHEN and CDR2 as SYDVKM. The CDR3 bases are TGTGTTCCCCCGGGATCGGTCGGGCAGCCCCAGCATTTT. Translation: CVPPGSVGQPQHF.

The table lists this clone with a count of one. V is TRBV14 and J is TRBJ2-3, with no clear D. CDR3 length equals 12 residues. V was clipped by 5 bases and J by 6 bases, with 9 bases between them. Per the germline V gene, CDR1 is SGHDN and CDR2 is FVKESK. The CDR3 loop reads CASSSNRDTQYF. The CDR3 nucleotides read TGTGCCAGCAGCTCCAACCGGGATACGCAGTATTTT.

The chain recombines TRBV6-6 with TRBJ1-4; D perhaps matches TRBD1 (6 bases). Between the trimmed V and J ends, which lost 0 bases and 4 bases, there was a span of 9 bases. The CDR3 sequence is 15 residues long. Looked up from germline, CDR1 is MNHNY and CDR2 is SVGAGI (reference sequence). The CDR3 coding sequence is TGTGCCAGCAGTTACTCAAGCAGGGGTAATGAAAAACTGTTTTTT. The encoded protein is CASSYSSRGNEKLFF.

This chain joins TRBV29-1 and TRBJ1-1; TRBD1 agrees at 8 bases. Trimming took 4 bases from V and 1 from J; bases not matched to a gene: 2. The germline V gene has CDR1 SQVTM and CDR2 ANQGSEA. The CDR3 spans 13 residues. CDR3 in amino acids: CSVVGTGNTEAFF. In DNA form, the CDR3 reads TGCAGCGTTGTAGGGACAGGGAACACTGAAGCTTTCTTT.

The chain joins TRBV19 to TRBJ1-5; D uncertain. Deletions cut 2 bases from V and 6 bases from J, with 17 bases between. The germline V gene encodes CDR1 LNHDA and CDR2 SQIVND (reference sequence). The CDR3 spans 16 residues. This CDR3 reads CASSIQSGDSGQPQHF. CDR3 sequence (DNA): TGTGCCAGTAGTATACAGTCCGGGGATTCGGGTCAGCCCCAGCATTTT.

For this clone: A much more abundant neighbour one base away suggests this may be a read error. The chain joins TRBV27 to TRBJ1-5; D remains ambiguous. Trimming left V 2 bases short and J 2 bases short, with 4 bases between. The CDR3 length is 13 residues. CDR1 is MNHEY, CDR2 SMNVEV, per germline (reference sequence). CDR3 coding DNA: TGTGCCAGCAGTTTACAGGGCAATCAGCCCCAGCATTTT. Its translation: CASSLQGNQPQHF.

This clone has at least ten counts. The chain links TRBV6-2 or TRBV6-3 to TRBJ2-7; a weak D match, TRBD1 (6 bases). The V and J ends lost 2 bases and 9 bases respectively, with 20 bases between them. CDR1 and CDR2 from the germline V gene are MNHEY and SVGEGT. CDR3 size: 15 residues. The CDR3 DNA reads as TGTGCCAGCAGTTACACGCAATTACAGGGTGGATTGCAGTACTTC. This encodes CASSYTQLQGGLQYF.

This sequence joins TRBV28 and TRBJ2-7, with D possibly matching TRBD1 (6 bases). The V end was cut by 7 bases, the J end by 5 bases, with 21 bases between. The CDR3 sequence is 15 residues long. Per germline, CDR1 MDHEN and CDR2 SYDVKM. CDR3 amino acids: CASTSTGPLGNEQYF. CDR3 DNA: TGTGCCAGCACCTCTACAGGGCCCCTCGGAAACGAGCAGTACTTC.

This rearrangement joins TRBV5-1 to TRBJ2-7; D perhaps matches TRBD1 (5 bases). V was cut by 3 bases and J by 0 bases, with 7 bases left in between. Germline CDR1 reads SGHRS; CDR2 reads YFSETQ. The CDR3 is made up of 13 amino acids. CDR3 region: CASSWTTSYEQYF. CDR3 nucleotides: TGCGCCAGCAGCTGGACAACCTCCTACGAGCAGTACTTC.

This clone was detected once. V gene TRBV28 combines with J gene TRBJ1-4; possibly TRBD1 for D (5 bases). V shed 6 bases and J shed 5 bases, with 19 bases lying between them. CDR1 MDHEN and CDR2 SYDVKM come from the germline V gene. The CDR3 has 16 amino acids. The CDR3 DNA sequence: TGTGCCAGCAGGAGATTGGGGCGGGGCGGGAATGAAAAACTGTTTTTT. Its translation is CASRRLGRGGNEKLFF.

This chain connects TRBV9 to TRBJ1-1; tentatively, D is TRBD1 (5 bases). The CDR3 is made up of 14 amino acids. Trimming removed 4 bases from V and 4 bases from J, with 14 bases in between. The germline gives CDR1 SGDLS, CDR2 YYNGEE. The CDR3 coding sequence is TGTGCCAGCAGCCCCTTTTTGGGGGGCACTGAAGCTTTCTTT. Translation: CASSPFLGGTEAFF.

This chain uses TRBV18 with TRBJ1-5, with D unresolved. Germline V gene sequence: CDR1 KGHSH, CDR2 LQKENI. There are 15 residues in the CDR3. Trimming pared 1 base from V and 5 bases from J, leaving 12 bases between. CDR3 region: CASSPQSSRDQPQHF. The CDR3 nucleotides are TGTGCCAGCTCACCACAGAGCTCCCGGGATCAGCCCCAGCATTTT.

The chain is built from TRBV7-2 and TRBJ2-3; no definite D call. CDR1 SGHTA and CDR2 FQGNSA come from the germline V gene. The CDR3 is 13 residues long. Trimming stripped 2 bases from V and 4 bases from J, with 7 bases between. DNA for the CDR3: TGTGCCAGCAGCTTATCGGCGGCAGATACGCAGTATTTT. Its translation is CASSLSAADTQYF.

This chain uses TRBV19 with TRBJ2-2; D may be TRBD2 (6 bases). The CDR3 is 14 amino acids. The germline gives CDR1 LNHDA, CDR2 SQIVND (reference sequence). V was shortened by 10 bases and J by 7 bases, with 19 bases between the two germline ends. CDR3 sequence reads: CATTFGGPHGELFF. As DNA, the CDR3 is TGTGCCACAACGTTCGGGGGACCCCACGGGGAGCTGTTTTTT.

The chain joins TRBV27 to TRBJ1-1; D might be TRBD1 (6 bases). V was trimmed by 6 bases and J by 4 bases, leaving 15 bases between them. This CDR3 region has 14 residues. Germline values: CDR1 MNHEY, CDR2 SMNVEV (reference sequence). The CDR3 reads CASSNYGQFTEAFF. CDR3 nucleotides: TGTGCCAGCAGCAACTATGGACAGTTCACTGAAGCTTTCTTT.

J is TRBJ2-1 and V is TRBV19; 10 nucleotides agree with TRBD2. The V and J ends lost 7 bases and 0 bases, in that order; junction bases with no gene match: 12. CDR3 length: 18 residues. Per germline, CDR1 LNHDA and CDR2 SQIVND (reference sequence). The CDR3 sequence is CASTVRTSGTSSYNEQFF. In DNA, the CDR3 is TGTGCCAGTACGGTACGCACTAGCGGGACCAGCTCCTACAATGAGCAGTTCTTC. Supplemented by reference TRBV19 and TRBJ2-1, the full variable domain reads DGGITQSPKYLFRKEGQNVTLSCEQNLNHDAMYWYRQDPGQGLRLIYYSQIVNDFQKGDIAEGYSVSREKKESFPLTVTSAQKNPTAFYLCASTVRTSGTSSYNEQFFGPGTRLTVL.

The chain couples TRBV6-4 to TRBJ1-2; 9 positions agree with TRBD1. V lost 6 bases, J lost 7 bases, and 6 bases stayed unmatched. Germline assignment: CDR1 MRHNA and CDR2 SNTAGT. The CDR3 runs 13 residues. The CDR3 nucleotides are TGTGCCAGCAGCGGGACAGGGTTCGGTGGCTACACCTTC. It encodes CASSGTGFGGYTF.

This chain links TRBV27 with TRBJ1-6, with no clear D. The germline V and J ends were trimmed by 6 bases and 2 bases, with 5 bases remaining between them. CDR3 length: 13 amino acids. The germline V gene encodes CDR1 MNHEY and CDR2 SMNVEV (reference sequence). CDR3 protein: CASSLAYNSPLHF. The DNA of the CDR3 is TGTGCCAGCAGCCTCGCCTATAATTCACCCCTCCACTTT.

The chain employs TRBV9 and TRBJ2-5, with TRBD2 matching 16 bases. The CDR3 runs 18 residues. V was clipped by 4 bases and J by 4 bases; unmatched bases: 10. In germline, CDR1 is SGDLS, CDR2 YYNGEE. CDR3 region: CASSPGTSGGAIRETQYF. As DNA, the CDR3 is TGTGCCAGCAGCCCCGGGACTAGCGGGGGGGCGATTCGAGAGACCCAGTACTTC.

In nucleotides, the CDR3 is TGTGCCAGCAGAGTTACAGGGGGCCTCAATCAGCCCCAGCATTTT. Translation gives CASRVTGGLNQPQHF. The genes are TRBV28 and TRBJ1-5; 9 bases map to TRBD1. CDR1 is MDHEN and CDR2 is SYDVKM in the germline V gene. Trimming at V came to 6 bases and at J to 3 bases, leaving 6 bases not matched to a gene. The CDR3 runs 15 residues.

This sequence joins TRBV28 and TRBJ1-5, with D possibly matching TRBD1 (5 bases). V gave up 6 bases and J gave up 4 bases, with 13 bases separating them. Germline CDR1 is MDHEN and CDR2 is SYDVKM. This CDR3 has 14 amino acids. CDR3 DNA: TGTGCCAGCAGAGGGCTCGGGGGGAATCAGCCCCAGCATTTT. Translating it yields CASRGLGGNQPQHF. The entire variable domain, with the rest obtained from reference TRBV28 and TRBJ1-5, is as follows: DVKVTQSSRYLVKRTGEKVFLECVQDMDHENMFWYRQDPGLGLRLIYFSYDVKMKEKGDIPEGYSVSREKKERFSLILESASTNQTSMYLCASRGLGGNQPQHFGDGTRLSIL.

This rearrangement joins TRBV4-1 to TRBJ1-2; 8 bases are a match to TRBD1. The CDR3 extends over 15 amino acids. Germline V gene sequence: CDR1 MGHRA, CDR2 YSYEKL. With 4 bases clipped from V and 3 bases from J, the junction kept 7 bases outside the gene matches. The CDR3 is CASSPAGQGDYGYTF. As DNA, the CDR3 is TGCGCCAGCAGCCCTGCAGGACAGGGAGACTATGGCTACACCTTC.

J is TRBJ1-6 and V is TRBV14; 9 bases match TRBD1. This CDR3 spans 18 amino acids. Germline values: CDR1 SGHDN, CDR2 FVKESK. V shed 0 bases, J shed 0 bases, and the junction held 3 bases outside the gene matches. The CDR3 coding sequence is TGTGCCAGCAGCCAAGAGACAGGGGGGATCTCCTATAATTCACCCCTCCACTTT. Encoded protein: CASSQETGGISYNSPLHF.

The V and J genes are TRBV10-3 and TRBJ2-3; 8 nucleotides align to TRBD1. Germline V gene sequence: CDR1 ENHRY, CDR2 SYGVKD. This CDR3 region has 16 residues. The J segment lost 2 bases and the V segment lost 3 bases, leaving 7 bases of the junction unmatched. CDR3 loop: CAISETTGATTDTQYF. The CDR3 DNA reads TGTGCCATCAGTGAAACGACAGGGGCTACCACAGATACGCAGTATTTT.

This chain uses TRBV28 with TRBJ1-1, with unresolved D. CDR3 size: 11 residues. Trimming cost V 5 bases and J 7 bases, with 8 bases left between them. Germline V gives CDR1 MDHEN, CDR2 SYDVKM. The CDR3 sequence is CASSQMYEAFF. The CDR3 coding sequence is TGTGCCAGCAGTCAGATGTATGAAGCTTTCTTT.

This clone was picked up one time. V gene TRBV11-2 combines with J gene TRBJ2-1, with 10 bases fitting TRBD1. The CDR3 is 18 amino acids. Losses at the gene ends were 1 base for V and 2 bases for J; bases not matched to a gene: 8. Per germline, CDR1 SGHAT and CDR2 FQNNGV. CDR3 coding DNA: TGTGCCAGCAGCTTAGTGAGTCGGGACAGGGGCCCCTACAATGAGCAGTTCTTC. Its protein product is CASSLVSRDRGPYNEQFF. Full variable domain (outside the CDR3, taken from reference TRBV11-2 and TRBJ2-1): EAGVAQSPRYKIIEKRQSVAFWCNPISGHATLYWYQQILGQGPKLLIQFQNNGVVDDSQLPKDRFSAERLKGVDSTLKIQPAKLEDSAVYLCASSLVSRDRGPYNEQFFGPGTRLTVL.

This chain joins TRBV6-5 and TRBJ1-3; D might be TRBD1 (5 bases). The CDR3 extends over 15 amino acids. V gave up 4 bases and J gave up 1 base, with 11 bases separating them. The germline gives CDR1 MNHEY, CDR2 SVGAGI. CDR3: CASSSTGGSGNTIYF. The CDR3 DNA follows: TGTGCCAGCAGTTCAACCGGGGGATCTGGAAACACCATATATTTT.

This chain links TRBV19 with TRBJ1-1; tentatively, D is TRBD1 (5 bases). Germline CDR1 is LNHDA and CDR2 is SQIVND (reference sequence). The CDR3 spans 14 residues. Trimming left V 5 bases short and J 4 bases short, with 14 bases between. The CDR3 DNA is TGTGCCAGTAGTGTCCAGGGCCGTGGCACTGAAGCTTTCTTT. It is translated as CASSVQGRGTEAFF.

The chain has TRBV9 and TRBJ2-1, with 7 bases that match TRBD1. After removal of 3 bases from V and 0 bases from J, the junction contained 3 bases not matched to a gene. This CDR3 is 15 amino acids long. Germline values: CDR1 SGDLS, CDR2 YYNGEE. CDR3 in DNA: TGTGCCAGCAGCGAATGGGACAGCTCCTACAATGAGCAGTTCTTC. Translation gives CASSEWDSSYNEQFF.